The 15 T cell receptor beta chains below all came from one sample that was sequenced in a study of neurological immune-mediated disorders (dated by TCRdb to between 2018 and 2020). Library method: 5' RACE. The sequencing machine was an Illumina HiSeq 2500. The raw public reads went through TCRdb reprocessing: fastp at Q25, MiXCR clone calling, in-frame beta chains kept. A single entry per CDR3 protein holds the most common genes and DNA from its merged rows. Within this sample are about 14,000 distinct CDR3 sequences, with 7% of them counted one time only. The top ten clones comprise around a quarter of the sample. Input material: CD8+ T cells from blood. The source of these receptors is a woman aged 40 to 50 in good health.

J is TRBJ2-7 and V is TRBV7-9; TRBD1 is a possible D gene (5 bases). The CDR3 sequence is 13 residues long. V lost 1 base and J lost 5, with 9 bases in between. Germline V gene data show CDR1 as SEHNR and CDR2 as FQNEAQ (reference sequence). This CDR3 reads CASSLGGADEQYF. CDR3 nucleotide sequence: TGTGCCAGCAGCTTAGGGGGCGCGGACGAGCAGTACTTC.

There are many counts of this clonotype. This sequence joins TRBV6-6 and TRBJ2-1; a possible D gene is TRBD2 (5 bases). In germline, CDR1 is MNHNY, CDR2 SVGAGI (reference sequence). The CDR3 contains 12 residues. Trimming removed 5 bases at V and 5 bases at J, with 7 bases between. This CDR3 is CASSEGNNEQFF. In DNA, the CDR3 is TGTGCCAGCAGTGAGGGAAACAATGAGCAGTTCTTC.

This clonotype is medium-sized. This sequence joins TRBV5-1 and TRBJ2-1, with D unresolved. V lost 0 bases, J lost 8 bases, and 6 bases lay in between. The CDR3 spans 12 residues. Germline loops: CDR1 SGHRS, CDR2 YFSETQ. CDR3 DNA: TGCGCCAGCAGCTTGGCCTGGGATGAGCAGTTCTTC. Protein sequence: CASSLAWDEQFF.

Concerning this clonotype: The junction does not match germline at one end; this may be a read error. CDR3 sequence reads: CASTSLDSILAF. The CDR3 nucleotides read TGCGCCAGCACCTCACTCGACTCTATTCTCGCCTTC. The J gene is TRBJ1-2, the V gene TRBV10-1; D uncertain. Germline CDR1 and CDR2: WNHNN and SYGVQD (reference sequence). This CDR3 is 12 amino acids long.

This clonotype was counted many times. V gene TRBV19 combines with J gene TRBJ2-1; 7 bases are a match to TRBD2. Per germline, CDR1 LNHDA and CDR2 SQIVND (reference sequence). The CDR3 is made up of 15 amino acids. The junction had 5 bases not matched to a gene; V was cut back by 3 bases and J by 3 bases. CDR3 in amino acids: CASSISLAVYNEQFF. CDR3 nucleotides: TGTGCCAGTAGTATTAGTCTAGCGGTCTACAATGAGCAGTTCTTC.

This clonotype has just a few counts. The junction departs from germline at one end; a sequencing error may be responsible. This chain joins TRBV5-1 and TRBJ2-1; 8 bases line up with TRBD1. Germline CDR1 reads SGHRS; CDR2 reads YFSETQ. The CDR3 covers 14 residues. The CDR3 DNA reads TGTGCCAGCAGCAAAACCGGGACAGGATACGAGCAGTTCTTC. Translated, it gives CASSKTGTGYEQFF. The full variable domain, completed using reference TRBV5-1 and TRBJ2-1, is KAGVTQTPRYLIKTRGQQVTLSCSPISGHRSVSWYQQTPGQGLQFLFEYFSETQRNKGNFPGRFSGRQFSNSRSEMNVSTLELGDSALYLCASSKTGTGYEQFFGPGTRLTVL.

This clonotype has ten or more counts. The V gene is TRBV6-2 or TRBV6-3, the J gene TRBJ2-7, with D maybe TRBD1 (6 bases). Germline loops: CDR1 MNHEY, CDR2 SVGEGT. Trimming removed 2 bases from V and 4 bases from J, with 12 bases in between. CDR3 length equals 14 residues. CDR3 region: CASSYIQGFYEQYF. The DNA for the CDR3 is TGTGCCAGCAGTTACATCCAGGGGTTTTACGAGCAGTACTTC.

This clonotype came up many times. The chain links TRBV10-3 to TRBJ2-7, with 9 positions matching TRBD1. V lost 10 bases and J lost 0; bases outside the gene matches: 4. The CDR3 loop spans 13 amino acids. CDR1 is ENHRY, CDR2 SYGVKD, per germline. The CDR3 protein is CASRDRASYEQYF. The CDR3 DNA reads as TGTGCCAGCCGGGACAGGGCCTCCTACGAGCAGTACTTC.

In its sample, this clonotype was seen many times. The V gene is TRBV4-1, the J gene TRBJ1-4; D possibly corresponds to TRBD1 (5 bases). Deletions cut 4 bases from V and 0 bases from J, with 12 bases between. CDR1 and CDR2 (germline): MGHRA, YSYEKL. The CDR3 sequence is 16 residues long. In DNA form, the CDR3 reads TGCGCCAGCAGCCCGCAACTCAGGGCAACTAATGAAAAACTGTTTTTT. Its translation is CASSPQLRATNEKLFF.

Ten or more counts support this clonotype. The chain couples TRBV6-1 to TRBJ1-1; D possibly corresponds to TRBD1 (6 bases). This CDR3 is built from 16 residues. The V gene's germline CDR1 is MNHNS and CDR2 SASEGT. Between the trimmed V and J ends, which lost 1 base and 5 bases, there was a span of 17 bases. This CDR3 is CASSEGPEGGGTEAFF. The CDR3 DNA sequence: TGTGCCAGCAGTGAAGGACCCGAAGGGGGGGGAACTGAAGCTTTCTTT.

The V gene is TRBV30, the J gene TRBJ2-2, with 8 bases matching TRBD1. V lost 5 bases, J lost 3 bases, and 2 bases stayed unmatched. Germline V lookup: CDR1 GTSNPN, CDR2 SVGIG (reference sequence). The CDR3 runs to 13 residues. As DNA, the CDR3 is TGTGCCTGGGACAGGGGTGACACCGGGGAGCTGTTTTTT. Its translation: CAWDRGDTGELFF.

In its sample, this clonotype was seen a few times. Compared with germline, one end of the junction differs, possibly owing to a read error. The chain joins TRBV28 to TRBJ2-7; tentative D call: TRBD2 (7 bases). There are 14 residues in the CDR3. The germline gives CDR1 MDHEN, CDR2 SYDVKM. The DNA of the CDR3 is TGTACCAGCAGTCATGACGGGGGGCGTAGGAGGCAGTACTTC. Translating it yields CTSSHDGGRRRQYF.

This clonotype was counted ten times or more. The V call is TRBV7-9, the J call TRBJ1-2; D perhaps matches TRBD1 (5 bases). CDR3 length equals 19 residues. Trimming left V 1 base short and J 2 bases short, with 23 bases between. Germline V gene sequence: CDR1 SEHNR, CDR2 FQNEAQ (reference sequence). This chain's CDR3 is CASSLVGLRTTLINYGYTF. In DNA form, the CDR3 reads TGTGCCAGCAGCTTAGTGGGTCTGAGGACAACCCTAATCAACTATGGCTACACCTTC.

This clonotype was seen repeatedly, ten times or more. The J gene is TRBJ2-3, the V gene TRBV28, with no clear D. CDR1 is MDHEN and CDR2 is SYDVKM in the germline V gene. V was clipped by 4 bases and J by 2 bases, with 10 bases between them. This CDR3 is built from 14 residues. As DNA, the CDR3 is TGTGCCAGCAGTTCCAGACATTCCACAGATACGCAGTATTTT. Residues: CASSSRHSTDTQYF.

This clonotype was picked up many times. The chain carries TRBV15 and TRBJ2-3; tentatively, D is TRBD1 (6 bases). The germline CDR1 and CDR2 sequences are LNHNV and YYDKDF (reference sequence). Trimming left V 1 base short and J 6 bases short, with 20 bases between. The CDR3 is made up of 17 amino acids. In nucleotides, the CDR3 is TGTGCCACCAGCAGAGGAGATAACAGGGAAGTGAGGGATACGCAGTATTTT. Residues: CATSRGDNREVRDTQYF.